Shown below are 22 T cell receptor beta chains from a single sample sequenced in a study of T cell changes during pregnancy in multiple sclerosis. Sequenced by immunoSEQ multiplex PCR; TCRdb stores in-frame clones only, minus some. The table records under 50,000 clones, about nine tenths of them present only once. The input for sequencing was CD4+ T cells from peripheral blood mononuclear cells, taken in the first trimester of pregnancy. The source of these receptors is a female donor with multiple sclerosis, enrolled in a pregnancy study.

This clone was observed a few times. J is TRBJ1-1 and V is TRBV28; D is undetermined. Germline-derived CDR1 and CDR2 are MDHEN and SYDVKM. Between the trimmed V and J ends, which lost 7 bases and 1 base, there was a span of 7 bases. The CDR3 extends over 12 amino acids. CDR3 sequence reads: CASTVGNTEAFF. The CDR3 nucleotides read TGTGCCAGCACGGTTGGGAACACTGAAGCTTTCTTT.

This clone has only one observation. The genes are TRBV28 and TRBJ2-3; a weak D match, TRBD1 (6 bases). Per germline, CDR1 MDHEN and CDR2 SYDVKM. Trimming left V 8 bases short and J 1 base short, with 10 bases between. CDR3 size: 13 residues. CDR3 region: CASLRGGTDTQYF. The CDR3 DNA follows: TGTGCCAGCCTCAGGGGTGGCACAGATACGCAGTATTTT. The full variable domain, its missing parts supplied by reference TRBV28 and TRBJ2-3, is DVKVTQSSRYLVKRTGEKVFLECVQDMDHENMFWYRQDPGLGLRLIYFSYDVKMKEKGDIPEGYSVSREKKERFSLILESASTNQTSMYLCASLRGGTDTQYFGPGTRLTVL.

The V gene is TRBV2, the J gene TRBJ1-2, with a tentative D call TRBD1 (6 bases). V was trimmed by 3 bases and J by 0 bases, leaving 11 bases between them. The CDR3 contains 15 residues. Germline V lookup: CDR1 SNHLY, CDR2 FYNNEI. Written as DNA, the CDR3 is TGTGCCAGCAGTGATCGGGGGGGCGCTAACTATGGCTACACCTTC. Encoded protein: CASSDRGGANYGYTF. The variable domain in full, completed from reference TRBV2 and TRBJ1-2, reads EPEVTQTPSHQVTQMGQEVILRCVPISNHLYFYWYRQILGQKVEFLVSFYNNEISEKSEIFDDQFSVERPDGSNFTLKIRSTKLEDSAMYFCASSDRGGANYGYTFGSGTRLTVV.

CDR3 bases: TGTGCCAGCAGCTCTCCCGCCGGGGACTACAATGAGCAGTTCTTC. This sequence encodes CASSSPAGDYNEQFF. The chain joins TRBV11-3 to TRBJ2-1, with D tentatively TRBD2 (5 bases). V lost 4 bases and J lost 3, with 13 bases in between. The V gene's germline CDR1 is SGHNT and CDR2 YENEEA. The CDR3 contains 15 residues.

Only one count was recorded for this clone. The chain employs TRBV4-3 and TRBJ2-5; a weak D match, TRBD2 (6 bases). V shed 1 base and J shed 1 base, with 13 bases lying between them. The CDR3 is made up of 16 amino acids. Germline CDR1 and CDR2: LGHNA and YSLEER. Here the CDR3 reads CASSQGSGGAQETQYF. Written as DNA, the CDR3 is TGCGCCAGCAGCCAAGGGAGCGGAGGGGCCCAAGAGACCCAGTACTTC.

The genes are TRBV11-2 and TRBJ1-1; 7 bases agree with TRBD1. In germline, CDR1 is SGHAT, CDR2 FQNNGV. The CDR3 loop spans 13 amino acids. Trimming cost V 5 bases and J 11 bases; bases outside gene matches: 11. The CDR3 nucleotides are TGTGCCAGCAGCGGGACAGCTTTAACAGAGGCTTTCTTT. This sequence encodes CASSGTALTEAFF.

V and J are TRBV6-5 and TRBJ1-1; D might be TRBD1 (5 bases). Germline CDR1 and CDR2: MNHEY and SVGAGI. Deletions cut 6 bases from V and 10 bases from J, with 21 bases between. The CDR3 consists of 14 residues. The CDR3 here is CASSSVTTAGRAFF. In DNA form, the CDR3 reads TGTGCCAGCAGCTCCGTAACTACGGCGGGGCGAGCTTTCTTT.

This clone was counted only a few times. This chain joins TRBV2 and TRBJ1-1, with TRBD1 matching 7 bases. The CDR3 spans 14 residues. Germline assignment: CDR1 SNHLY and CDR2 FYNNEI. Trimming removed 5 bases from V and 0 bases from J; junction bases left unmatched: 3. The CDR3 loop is CASSSGTVNTEAFF. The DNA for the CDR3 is TGTGCCAGCAGTTCCGGGACAGTGAACACTGAAGCTTTCTTT.

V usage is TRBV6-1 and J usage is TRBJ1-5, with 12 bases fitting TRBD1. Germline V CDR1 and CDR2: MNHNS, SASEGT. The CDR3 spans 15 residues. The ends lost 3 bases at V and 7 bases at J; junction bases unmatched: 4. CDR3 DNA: TGTGCCAGCAGTGAGGGACAGGGGGCTTTGCAGCCCCAGCATTTT. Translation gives CASSEGQGALQPQHF.

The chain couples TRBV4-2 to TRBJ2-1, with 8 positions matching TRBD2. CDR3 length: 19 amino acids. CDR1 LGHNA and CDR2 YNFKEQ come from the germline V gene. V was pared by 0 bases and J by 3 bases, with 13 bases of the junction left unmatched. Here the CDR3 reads CASSQDVGAGGVNYNEQFF. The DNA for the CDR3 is TGTGCCAGCAGCCAAGATGTAGGGGCGGGAGGTGTAAACTACAATGAGCAGTTCTTC.

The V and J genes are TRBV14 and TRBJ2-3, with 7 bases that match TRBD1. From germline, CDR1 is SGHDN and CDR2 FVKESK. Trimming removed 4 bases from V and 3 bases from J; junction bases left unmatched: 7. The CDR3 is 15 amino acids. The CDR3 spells CASSPRTGWTDTQYF. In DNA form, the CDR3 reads TGTGCCAGCAGCCCTCGGACAGGTTGGACAGATACGCAGTATTTT.

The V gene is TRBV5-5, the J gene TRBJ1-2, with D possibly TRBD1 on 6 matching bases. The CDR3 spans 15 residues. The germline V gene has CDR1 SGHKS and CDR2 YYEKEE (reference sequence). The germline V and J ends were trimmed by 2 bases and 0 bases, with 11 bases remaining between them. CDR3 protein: CASSLQGSPNYGYTF. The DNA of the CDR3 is TGTGCCAGCAGCTTACAGGGTTCTCCTAACTATGGCTACACCTTC.

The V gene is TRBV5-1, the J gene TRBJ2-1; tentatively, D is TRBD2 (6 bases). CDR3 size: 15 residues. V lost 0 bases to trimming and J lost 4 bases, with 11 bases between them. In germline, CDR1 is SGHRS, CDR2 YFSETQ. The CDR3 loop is CASSLDGGVYNEQFF. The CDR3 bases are TGCGCCAGCAGCTTGGATGGCGGGGTTTACAATGAGCAGTTCTTC.

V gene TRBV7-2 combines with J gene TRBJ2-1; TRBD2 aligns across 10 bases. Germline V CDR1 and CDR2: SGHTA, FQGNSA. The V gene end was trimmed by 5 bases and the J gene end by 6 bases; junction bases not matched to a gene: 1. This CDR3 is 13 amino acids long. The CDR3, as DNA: TGTGCCAGCAGCCCTAGCGGGAGCAATGAGCAGTTCTTC. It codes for CASSPSGSNEQFF.

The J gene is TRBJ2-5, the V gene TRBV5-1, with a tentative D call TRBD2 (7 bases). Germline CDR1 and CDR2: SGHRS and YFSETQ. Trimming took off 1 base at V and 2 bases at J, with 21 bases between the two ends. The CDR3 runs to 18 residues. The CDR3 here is CASSLWGGSGQPQETQYF. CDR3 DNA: TGCGCCAGCAGCTTGTGGGGGGGATCGGGACAACCTCAAGAGACCCAGTACTTC.

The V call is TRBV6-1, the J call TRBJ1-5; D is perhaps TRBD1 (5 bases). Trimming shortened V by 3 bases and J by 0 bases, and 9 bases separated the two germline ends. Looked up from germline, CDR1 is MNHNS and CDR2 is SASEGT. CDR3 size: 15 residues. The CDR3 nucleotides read TGTGCCAGCAGTGAGACAGTTTATAGCAATCAGCCCCAGCATTTT. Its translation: CASSETVYSNQPQHF.

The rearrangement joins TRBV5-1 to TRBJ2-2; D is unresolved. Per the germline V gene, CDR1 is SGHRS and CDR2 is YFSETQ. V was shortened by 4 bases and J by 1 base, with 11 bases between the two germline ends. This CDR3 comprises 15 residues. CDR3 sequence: CASSQAVRNTGELFF. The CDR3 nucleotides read TGCGCCAGCAGCCAGGCCGTTCGGAACACCGGGGAGCTGTTTTTT.

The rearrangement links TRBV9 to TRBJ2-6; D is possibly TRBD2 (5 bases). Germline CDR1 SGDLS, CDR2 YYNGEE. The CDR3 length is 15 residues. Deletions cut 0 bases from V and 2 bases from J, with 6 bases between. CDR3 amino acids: CASSVGGTGANVLTF. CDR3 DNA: TGTGCCAGCAGCGTAGGAGGGACTGGGGCCAACGTCCTGACTTTC. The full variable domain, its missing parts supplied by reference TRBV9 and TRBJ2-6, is DSGVTQTPKHLITATGQRVTLRCSPRSGDLSVYWYQQSLDQGLQFLIQYYNGEERAKGNILERFSAQQFPDLHSELNLSSLELGDSALYFCASSVGGTGANVLTFGAGSRLTVL.

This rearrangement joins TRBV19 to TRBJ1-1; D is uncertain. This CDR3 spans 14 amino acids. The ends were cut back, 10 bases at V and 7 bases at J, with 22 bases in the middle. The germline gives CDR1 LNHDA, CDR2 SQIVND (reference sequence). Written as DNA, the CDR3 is TGTGCCACAAAAAAGCAGGCTTCTACATATGAAGCTTTCTTT. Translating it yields CATKKQASTYEAFF.

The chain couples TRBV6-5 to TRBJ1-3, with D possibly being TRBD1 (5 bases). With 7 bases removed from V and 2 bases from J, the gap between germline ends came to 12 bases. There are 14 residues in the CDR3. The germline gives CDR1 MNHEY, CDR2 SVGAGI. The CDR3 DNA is TGTGCCAGCAAGTCGCCAGGGACTGGAAACACCATATATTTT. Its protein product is CASKSPGTGNTIYF.

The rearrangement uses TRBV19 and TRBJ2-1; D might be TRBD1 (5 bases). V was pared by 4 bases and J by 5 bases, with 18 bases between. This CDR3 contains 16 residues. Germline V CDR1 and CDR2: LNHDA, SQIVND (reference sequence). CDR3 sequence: CASSKPRATYNNEQFF. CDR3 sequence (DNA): TGTGCCAGTAGTAAACCCAGGGCTACTTACAACAATGAGCAGTTCTTC.

As DNA, the CDR3 is TGTGCCAGCTCACGAGCGGGAGGGGATACGCAGTATTTT. It specifies CASSRAGGDTQYF. The chain joins TRBV18 to TRBJ2-3, with 10 bases identical to TRBD2. Germline values: CDR1 KGHSH, CDR2 LQKENI. Losses at the gene ends were 4 bases for V and 6 bases for J; bases not matched to a gene: 1. The CDR3 spans 13 residues.